A single sample is the source of the 9 T cell receptor beta chains below, sequenced in a study of identical twins. A single record per CDR3 protein comes from TCRdb applying MiXCR to the 5' RACE reads. Among 450,000 or so distinct CDR3 sequences listed, approximately 15% were seen once. These data were also reused for a study on yellow fever vaccine responses in identical twins.

Sequenced material: CD4+ T cells sorted from blood. The receptors derive from a young woman in good health.

This clonotype was counted only a few times. V and J are TRBV6-2 or TRBV6-3 and TRBJ2-1; 9 bases match TRBD2. The CDR3 is 18 amino acids. CDR1 is MNHEY, CDR2 SVGEGT, per germline. Trimming removed 2 bases from V and 4 bases from J; junction bases left unmatched: 12. The CDR3 region has the DNA TGTGCCAGCAGTTACCGTGAGGTGACTAGCGGCCTATACAATGAGCAGTTCTTC. It yields the protein CASSYREVTSGLYNEQFF.

This clonotype was counted only a few times. V is TRBV28 and J is TRBJ1-1, with D possibly TRBD1 on 6 matching bases. Between the trimmed V and J ends, which lost 2 bases and 5 bases, there was a span of 12 bases. Germline CDR1 reads MDHEN; CDR2 reads SYDVKM. This CDR3 comprises 14 residues. CDR3 amino acids: CASSLRGERTEAFF. CDR3 nucleotide sequence: TGTGCCAGCAGTTTAAGGGGGGAGAGGACTGAAGCTTTCTTT.

The chain joins TRBV12-3 or TRBV12-4 to TRBJ2-1; no reliable D call. V lost 0 bases, J lost 0 bases, and 12 bases lay in between. This CDR3 contains 17 residues. The CDR3: CASSLALSASSYNEQFF. The CDR3 DNA reads TGTGCCAGCAGTTTAGCGCTTTCCGCGAGCTCCTACAATGAGCAGTTCTTC.

This clonotype was picked up many times. The V call is TRBV12-3 or TRBV12-4, the J call TRBJ1-6; 7 nucleotides align to TRBD1. With 5 bases clipped from V and 8 bases from J, the junction kept 9 bases outside the gene matches. The CDR3 spans 15 residues. The CDR3 loop reads CASSIAGGGDSPLHF. DNA of the CDR3: TGTGCCAGCAGTATCGCAGGGGGTGGTGATTCACCCCTCCACTTT.

This clonotype was found many times. This chain uses TRBV12-3 or TRBV12-4 with TRBJ1-6; no firm D call. V lost 2 bases and J 10 bases, leaving 18 bases between the germline ends. The length of the CDR3 is 16 residues. The CDR3, as DNA: TGTGCCAGCAGTTTAAGTTTGCGGACTCCCCCGTCACCCCTCCACTTT. Its translation: CASSLSLRTPPSPLHF.

This clonotype was seen a handful of times. The rearrangement links TRBV21-1 to TRBJ2-7; no check of the table's D call, TRBD1, against the DNA was made. TRBV21-1 counts as a pseudogene. The length of the CDR3 is 17 residues. This CDR3 is CASSKVNGTPFGGRQYF. The CDR3 coding sequence is TGTGCCAGCAGCAAAGTTAACGGGACACCGTTTGGGGGCAGGCAGTACTTC.

This clonotype was observed many times. The chain combines TRBV5-1 with TRBJ2-2; 7 bases are a match to TRBD1. The length of the CDR3 is 15 residues. Trimming at V came to 0 bases and at J to 3 bases, leaving 2 bases not matched to a gene. Germline assignment: CDR1 SGHRS and CDR2 YFSETQ. CDR3 coding DNA: TGCGCCAGCAGCTTGGCAGACAGGGACACCGGGGAGCTGTTTTTT. This translates into CASSLADRDTGELFF.

This chain uses TRBV20-1 with TRBJ2-7; 9 bases map to TRBD2. Germline lookup yields CDR1 DFQATT and CDR2 SNEGSKA (reference sequence). The CDR3 is made up of 19 amino acids. V was pared by 0 bases and J by 2 bases, with 17 bases of the junction left unmatched. CDR3 in DNA: TGCAGTGCTAGAGAGTTCAAGCTGGTAGCGGGAGCTCCCCCCTACGAGCAGTACTTC. It specifies CSAREFKLVAGAPPYEQYF.

In its sample, this clonotype was seen a few times. J is TRBJ1-2 and V is TRBV10-2; D remains unclear. This CDR3 is built from 13 residues. Trimming removed 0 bases from V and 6 bases from J, with 8 bases in between. CDR1 is WSHSY, CDR2 SAAADI, per germline. This chain's CDR3 is CASSESIGNGYTF. DNA of the CDR3: TGCGCCAGCAGTGAGTCGATAGGGAATGGCTACACCTTC.